A single sample gave rise to the 24 T cell receptor beta chains below, sequenced in a study of blood T cell repertoires in COVID-19. Libraries were prepared by immunoSEQ multiplex PCR; TCRdb keeps only in-frame clonotypes and omits some of them. This table holds some 21,000 clones, over 60% found once. Sequencing input: peripheral blood. These receptors were taken from a man aged 55 to 70 with active COVID-19.

The chain uses TRBV19 and TRBJ2-1; 9 bases are shared with TRBD1. Germline trimming cut 6 bases from V and 9 bases from J; bases unmatched to any gene: 6. In germline, CDR1 is LNHDA, CDR2 SQIVND (reference sequence). This CDR3 is built from 13 residues. CDR3 sequence: CASRRTGEGEQFF. DNA for the CDR3: TGTGCCAGTAGGCGGACAGGGGAGGGTGAGCAGTTCTTC.

The CDR3 spells CASSPPGGNKNIQYF. The DNA of the CDR3 is TGTGCCAGCTCACCACCGGGAGGGAACAAAAACATTCAGTACTTC. V gene TRBV18 combines with J gene TRBJ2-4, with 7 bases matching TRBD2. The germline V gene encodes CDR1 KGHSH and CDR2 LQKENI. The length of the CDR3 is 15 residues. V lost 0 bases to trimming and J lost 3 bases; unmatched junction nucleotides: 2.

The chain is built from TRBV30 and TRBJ2-7; weak D call: TRBD2 (6 bases). Per germline, CDR1 GTSNPN and CDR2 SVGIG (reference sequence). V was pared by 2 bases and J by 3 bases, with 11 bases between. The CDR3 is 13 amino acids. The chain's CDR3 is CAWSLLRGYEQYF. The CDR3 DNA reads as TGTGCCTGGAGTTTATTGCGGGGCTACGAGCAGTACTTC. Full variable domain (remainder filled in from reference TRBV30 and TRBJ2-7): SQTIHQWPATLVQPVGSPLSLECTVEGTSNPNLYWYRQAAGRGLQLLFYSVGIGQISSEVPQNLSASRPQDRQFILSSKKLLLSDSGFYLCAWSLLRGYEQYFGPGTRLTVT.

The DNA of the CDR3 is TGTGCCAGCAGTCTCCGGGACAGGGTTAGATACGAGCAGTACTTC. This gives the protein CASSLRDRVRYEQYF. The chain combines TRBV28 with TRBJ2-7; 9 nucleotides line up with TRBD1. Trimming removed 5 bases from V and 4 bases from J; junction bases left unmatched: 9. This CDR3 has 15 residues. Germline assignment: CDR1 MDHEN and CDR2 SYDVKM.

The chain carries TRBV4-2 and TRBJ2-5; D uncertain. The CDR3 has 13 amino acids. Trimming took off 0 bases at V and 5 bases at J, with 7 bases between the two ends. The germline gives CDR1 LGHNA, CDR2 YNFKEQ. DNA of the CDR3: TGTGCCAGCAGCCAAGATAGACTGGAGACCCAGTACTTC. The encoded protein is CASSQDRLETQYF.

This chain connects TRBV15 to TRBJ2-7, with 7 nucleotides matching TRBD1. Germline CDR1 and CDR2: LNHNV and YYDKDF (reference sequence). Trimming removed 9 bases from V and 1 base from J; junction bases left unmatched: 3. The CDR3 totals 12 residues. The CDR3 nucleotides read TGTGCCACGGGACAGACTTCCTACGAGCAGTACTTC. It yields the protein CATGQTSYEQYF.

DNA of the CDR3: TGCGCCAGCGCCCCCAGAGGGAACACCGGGGAGCTGTTTTTT. This sequence encodes CASAPRGNTGELFF. The J gene is TRBJ2-2, the V gene TRBV4-3; D not resolved. There are 14 residues in the CDR3. Germline V gene lookup returns CDR1 LGHNA and CDR2 YSLEER. V was pared by 8 bases and J by 1 base, with 11 bases between.

The chain combines TRBV21-1 with TRBJ2-7; the DNA was not compared with TRBD1, the D call given in the table. TRBV21-1 is listed as a pseudogene. The CDR3 is 17 residues long. The CDR3 sequence is CASSNPASRLYSYEQYF. In DNA form, the CDR3 reads TGTGCCAGCAGCAATCCGGCATCCAGGCTCTACTCCTACGAGCAGTACTTC.

The gene calls are TRBV5-1 and TRBJ2-5, with a tentative D call TRBD1 (6 bases). Trimming left V 4 bases short and J 6 bases short, with 13 bases between. The germline gives CDR1 SGHRS, CDR2 YFSETQ. This CDR3 has 13 amino acids. CDR3: CASSPDRQKTQYF. CDR3 coding DNA: TGCGCCAGCAGCCCTGACAGGCAGAAGACCCAGTACTTC.

This clone was counted only a few times. The chain joins TRBV19 to TRBJ2-3, with 9 bases identical to TRBD1. Germline values: CDR1 LNHDA, CDR2 SQIVND (reference sequence). The CDR3 loop spans 15 amino acids. J was trimmed by 0 bases and V by 7 bases; bases with no gene match: 5. The CDR3 bases are TGTGCCAGTACTCTGGGGACAGGGAGCACAGATACGCAGTATTTT. This sequence encodes CASTLGTGSTDTQYF.

The rearrangement joins TRBV11-3 to TRBJ2-1; a weak D match, TRBD2 (5 bases). V lost 4 bases and J lost 9, with 10 bases in between. The CDR3 has 12 residues. CDR1 is SGHNT and CDR2 is YENEEA in the germline V gene. The CDR3 is CASSWGAAEQFF. The DNA of the CDR3 is TGTGCCAGCAGCTGGGGAGCGGCTGAGCAGTTCTTC.

The chain has TRBV5-1 and TRBJ2-6; the D gene is possibly TRBD2 (6 bases). From germline, CDR1 is SGHRS and CDR2 YFSETQ. This CDR3 has 18 amino acids. Trimming stripped 6 bases from V and 0 bases from J, with 19 bases between. As DNA, the CDR3 is TGCGCCAGCACCCCACTCGGCCGGGGGAACTCTGGGGCCAACGTCCTGACTTTC. Amino acid sequence: CASTPLGRGNSGANVLTF.

This clone was seen more than once but under ten times. Other DNA sequences in the same sample also yield this CDR3. This chain links TRBV18 with TRBJ2-1; D is perhaps TRBD1 (5 bases). Trimming took off 1 base at V and 5 bases at J, with 6 bases between the two ends. The CDR3 is made up of 13 amino acids. Germline V CDR1 and CDR2: KGHSH, LQKENI. CDR3 coding DNA: TGTGCCAGCTCACCACTACAGGACAATGAGCAGTTCTTC. It encodes CASSPLQDNEQFF.

This rearrangement joins TRBV10-3 to TRBJ1-1; TRBD1 matches 10 bases. With 3 bases clipped from V and 4 bases from J, the junction kept 5 bases outside the gene matches. The germline V gene has CDR1 ENHRY and CDR2 SYGVKD. The CDR3 consists of 15 residues. The CDR3 reads CAISDPGTGVTEAFF. CDR3 coding DNA: TGTGCCATCAGTGACCCCGGGACAGGGGTCACTGAAGCTTTCTTT.

The gene calls are TRBV7-6 and TRBJ2-1; D uncertain. The CDR3 is 17 residues long. V was clipped by 5 bases and J by 0 bases, with 17 bases between them. Germline lookup yields CDR1 SGHVS and CDR2 FNYEAQ. The CDR3 nucleotides read TGTGCCAGCAGCCCCACCCCTACCGCGAACTCCTACAATGAGCAGTTCTTC. Translated, it gives CASSPTPTANSYNEQFF. The variable domain in full, with the rest retrieved from reference TRBV7-6 and TRBJ2-1, is GAGVSQSPRYKVTKRGQDVALRCDPISGHVSLYWYRQALGQGPEFLTYFNYEAQQDKSGLPNDRFSAERPEGSISTLTIQRTEQRDSAMYRCASSPTPTANSYNEQFFGPGTRLTVL.

The chain has TRBV19 and TRBJ2-4; 9 nucleotides agree with TRBD1. Trimming took 6 bases from V and 0 from J; bases not matched to a gene: 3. Germline V gene data show CDR1 as LNHDA and CDR2 as SQIVND (reference sequence). CDR3 length: 15 amino acids. The CDR3 loop reads CASSDRGVAKNIQYF. The CDR3 DNA reads TGTGCCAGTAGCGACAGGGGGGTAGCCAAAAACATTCAGTACTTC.

The sample holds a few counts of this clone. V usage is TRBV6-4 and J usage is TRBJ2-1; D perhaps matches TRBD2 (6 bases). Germline V gives CDR1 MRHNA, CDR2 SNTAGT. The CDR3 runs to 18 residues. The germline V and J ends were trimmed by 0 bases and 4 bases, with 19 bases remaining between them. CDR3 region: CASSDSTNTGGKYNEQFF. The CDR3 bases are TGTGCCAGCAGTGACTCGACCAATACTGGCGGGAAATACAATGAGCAGTTCTTC.

This chain uses TRBV7-2 with TRBJ1-1; tentative D call: TRBD1 (5 bases). The V end lost 4 bases, the J end lost 2 bases, and 8 bases lay between the germline ends. The CDR3 runs 13 residues. Germline V lookup: CDR1 SGHTA, CDR2 FQGNSA. The DNA of the CDR3 is TGTGCCAGCAGCTATGACAGAAACACTGAAGCTTTCTTT. Protein: CASSYDRNTEAFF.

The chain links TRBV9 to TRBJ2-7; 8 bases agree with TRBD2. V lost 0 bases to trimming and J lost 6 bases; unmatched junction nucleotides: 2. This CDR3 is 13 amino acids long. Germline CDR1 is SGDLS and CDR2 is YYNGEE. The DNA for the CDR3 is TGTGCCAGCAGCGTAGTGAGCGGGAGCGAGCAGTACTTC. Its protein product is CASSVVSGSEQYF.

V usage is TRBV19 and J usage is TRBJ2-1; 14 nucleotides agree with TRBD2. V lost 6 bases to trimming and J lost 14 bases; unmatched junction nucleotides: 6. The CDR3 runs to 13 residues. CDR1 is LNHDA and CDR2 is SQIVND in the germline V gene (reference sequence). The CDR3 nucleotides are TGTGCCAGTAGCCTCGGGACTAGCGGGAGAAAGTTCTTC. Its translation is CASSLGTSGRKFF.

This chain's CDR3 is CATSDLNRAANTGELFF. In DNA, the CDR3 is TGTGCCACCAGTGATTTGAACAGGGCTGCGAACACCGGGGAGCTGTTTTTT. The gene calls are TRBV24-1 and TRBJ2-2; tentative D call: TRBD1 (6 bases). Trimming left V 0 bases short and J 0 bases short, with 10 bases between. CDR1 and CDR2 (germline): KGHDR, SFDVKD. This CDR3 is 17 amino acids long.

This chain links TRBV29-1 with TRBJ2-1; no clear D gene. In germline, CDR1 is SQVTM, CDR2 ANQGSEA. This CDR3 spans 14 amino acids. The V and J ends lost 6 bases and 3 bases respectively, with 15 bases between them. Here the CDR3 reads CSVPLRRLYNEQFF. CDR3 nucleotide sequence: TGCAGCGTGCCCCTTCGACGACTCTACAATGAGCAGTTCTTC.

This clone was counted only a few times. This sample also contains other DNA sequences that code for the same CDR3. This chain uses TRBV19 with TRBJ2-3, with 8 bases that match TRBD1. Looked up from germline, CDR1 is LNHDA and CDR2 is SQIVND (reference sequence). The CDR3 consists of 15 residues. V was clipped by 3 bases and J by 2 bases; unmatched bases: 4. CDR3 coding DNA: TGTGCCAGTAGTATGGGGACAGGTTCCACAGATACGCAGTATTTT. Residues: CASSMGTGSTDTQYF.

This clone appeared a few times. The chain joins TRBV28 to TRBJ1-4, with no clear D. Trimming removed 5 bases from V and 4 bases from J, with 5 bases in between. The CDR3 totals 12 residues. Germline CDR1 is MDHEN and CDR2 is SYDVKM. CDR3 sequence: CASSLLNEKLFF. As DNA, the CDR3 is TGTGCCAGCAGTCTCCTTAATGAAAAACTGTTTTTT.